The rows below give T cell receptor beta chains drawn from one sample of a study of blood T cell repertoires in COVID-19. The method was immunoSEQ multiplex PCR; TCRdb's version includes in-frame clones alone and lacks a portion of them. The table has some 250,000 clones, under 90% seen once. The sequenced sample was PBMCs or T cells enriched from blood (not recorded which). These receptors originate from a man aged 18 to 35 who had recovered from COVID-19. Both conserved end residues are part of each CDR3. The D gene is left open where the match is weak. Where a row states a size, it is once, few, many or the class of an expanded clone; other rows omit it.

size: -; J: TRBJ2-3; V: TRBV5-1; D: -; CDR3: CASSTRGPDTQYF; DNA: TGCGCCAGCAGCACCAGAGGCCCAGATACGCAGTATTTT
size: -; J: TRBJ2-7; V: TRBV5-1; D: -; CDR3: CASSLFTDTYEQYF; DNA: TGCGCCAGCAGCTTATTTACAGACACCTACGAGCAGTACTTC
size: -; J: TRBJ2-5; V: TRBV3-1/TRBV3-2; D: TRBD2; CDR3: CASSHGLAETQYF; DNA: TGTGCCAGCAGCCACGGACTAGCGGAGACCCAGTACTTC
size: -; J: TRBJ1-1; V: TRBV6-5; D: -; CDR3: CAVRVGTEAFF; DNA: TGTGCCGTCAGGGTCGGCACTGAAGCTTTCTTT
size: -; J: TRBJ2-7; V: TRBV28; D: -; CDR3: CASSLWQGSGYEQYF; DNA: TGTGCCAGCAGTTTATGGCAGGGGTCCGGCTACGAGCAGTACTTC
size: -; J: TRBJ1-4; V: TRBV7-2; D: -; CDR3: CASSPYSQGLFYEKLFF; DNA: TGTGCCAGCAGCCCCTACTCCCAGGGACTATTCTATGAAAAACTGTTTTTT
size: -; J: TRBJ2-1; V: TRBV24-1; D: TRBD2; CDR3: CATSEPGLAGVEEQFF; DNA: TGTGCCACCAGTGAACCGGGACTAGCGGGAGTTGAGGAGCAGTTCTTC
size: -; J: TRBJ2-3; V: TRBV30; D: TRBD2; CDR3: CAWSGFQTSGSTDTQYF; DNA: TGTGCCTGGAGTGGATTCCAGACTAGCGGGAGCACAGATACGCAGTATTTT
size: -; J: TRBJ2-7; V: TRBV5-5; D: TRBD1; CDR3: CASSRPGTGVGQYF; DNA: TGTGCCAGCAGCAGACCCGGGACAGGGGTGGGGCAGTACTTC
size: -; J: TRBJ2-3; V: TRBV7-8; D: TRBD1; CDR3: CASSLGTGGLDTQYF; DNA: TGTGCCAGCAGCTTGGGGACAGGGGGCCTAGATACGCAGTATTTT
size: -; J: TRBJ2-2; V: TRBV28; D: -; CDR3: CASRGGGRELFF; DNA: TGTGCCAGCAGGGGCGGAGGCCGGGAGCTGTTTTTT
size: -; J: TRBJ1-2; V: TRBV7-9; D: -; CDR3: CASSSRNGHLNSGYTF; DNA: TGTGCCAGCAGCTCACGCAACGGACACTTGAATTCGGGCTACACCTTC
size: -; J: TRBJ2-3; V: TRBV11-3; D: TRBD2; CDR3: CASSLETSGGTDTQYF; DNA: TGTGCCAGCAGCTTAGAAACTAGCGGTGGCACAGATACGCAGTATTTT
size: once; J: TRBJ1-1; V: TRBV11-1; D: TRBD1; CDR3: CASSRTGVNTEAFF; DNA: TGTGCCAGCAGCCGGACAGGGGTGAACACTGAAGCTTTCTTT
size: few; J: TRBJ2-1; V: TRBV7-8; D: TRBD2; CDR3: CASSLASGRSSYNEQFF; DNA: TGTGCCAGCAGCTTAGCTAGCGGGAGGAGCTCCTACAATGAGCAGTTCTTC
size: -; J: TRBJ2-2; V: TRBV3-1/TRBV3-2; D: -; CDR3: CASSRDTGELFF; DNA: TGTGCCAGCAGCCGAGACACCGGGGAGCTGTTTTTT
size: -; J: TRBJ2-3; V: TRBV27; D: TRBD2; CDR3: CASSPGLAETDTQYF; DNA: TGTGCCAGCAGTCCTGGTCTAGCGGAAACAGATACGCAGTATTTT
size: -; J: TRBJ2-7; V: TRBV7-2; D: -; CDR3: CASTMILSSYEQYF; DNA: TGTGCCAGCACGATGATACTTAGCTCCTACGAGCAGTACTTC
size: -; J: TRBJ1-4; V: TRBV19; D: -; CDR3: CASSPQWGGNNEKLFF; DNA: TGTGCCAGTAGCCCTCAGTGGGGGGGCAATAATGAAAAACTGTTTTTT
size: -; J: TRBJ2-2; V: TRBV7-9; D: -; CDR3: CASSFTAGTGELFF; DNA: TGTGCCAGCAGCTTCACTGCAGGTACCGGGGAGCTGTTTTTT
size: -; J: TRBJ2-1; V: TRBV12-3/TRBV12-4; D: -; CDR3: CASSLGLLQFF; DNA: TGTGCCAGCAGTTTGGGGCTTCTGCAGTTCTTC
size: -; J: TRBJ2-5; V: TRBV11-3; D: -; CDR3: CASSPPGETQYF; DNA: TGTGCCAGCAGTCCCCCAGGGGAGACCCAGTACTTC
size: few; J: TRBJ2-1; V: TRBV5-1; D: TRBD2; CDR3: CASSPRTSGRGRPGNEQFF; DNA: TGCGCCAGCAGCCCAAGGACTAGCGGGAGGGGCCGACCAGGCAATGAGCAGTTCTTC
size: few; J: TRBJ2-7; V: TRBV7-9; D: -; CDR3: CASSQLTSLQYF; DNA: TGTGCCAGCAGTCAACTCACGAGTTTGCAGTACTTC
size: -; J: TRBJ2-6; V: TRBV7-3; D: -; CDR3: CASAGQFSGANVLTF; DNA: TGTGCCAGCGCAGGACAGTTTTCTGGGGCCAACGTCCTGACTTTC
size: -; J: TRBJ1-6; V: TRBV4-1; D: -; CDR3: CASSQDKREGNSPLHF; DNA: TGCGCCAGCAGCCAAGATAAAAGGGAGGGGAATTCACCCCTCCACTTT
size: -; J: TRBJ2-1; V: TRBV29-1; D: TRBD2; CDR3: CSVVPSGSYNEQFF; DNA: TGCAGCGTTGTGCCCAGCGGGAGCTACAATGAGCAGTTCTTC
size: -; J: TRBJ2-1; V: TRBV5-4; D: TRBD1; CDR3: CASSWDSSNEQFF; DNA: TGTGCCAGCAGCTGGGACAGCAGCAATGAGCAGTTCTTC
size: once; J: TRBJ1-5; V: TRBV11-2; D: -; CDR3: CASSFDINQPQHF; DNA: TGTGCCAGCAGCTTCGACATAAATCAGCCCCAGCATTTT
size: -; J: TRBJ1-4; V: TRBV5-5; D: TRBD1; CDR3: CASGSGQGYEKLFF; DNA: TGTGCCTCGGGCTCCGGACAGGGTTACGAAAAACTGTTTTTT
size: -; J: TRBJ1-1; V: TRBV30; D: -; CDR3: CAWSPTPNTEAFF; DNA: TGTGCCTGGAGCCCGACACCGAACACTGAAGCTTTCTTT
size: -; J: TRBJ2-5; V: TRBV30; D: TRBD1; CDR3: CAWSVFPRTGGETQYF; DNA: TGTGCCTGGAGTGTTTTTCCCAGGACAGGGGGAGAGACCCAGTACTTC
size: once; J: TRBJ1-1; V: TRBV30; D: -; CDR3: CAWSIGQSMNTEAFF; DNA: TGTGCCTGGAGTATCGGACAGAGTATGAACACTGAAGCTTTCTTT
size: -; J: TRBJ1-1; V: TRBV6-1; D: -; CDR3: CASSEAGRWNTEAFF; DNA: TGTGCCAGCAGTGAAGCGGGCCGCTGGAACACTGAAGCTTTCTTT
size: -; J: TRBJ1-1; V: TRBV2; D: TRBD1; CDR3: CASSAGFAGQGRTEAFF; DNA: TGTGCCAGCAGTGCGGGTTTTGCCGGACAGGGACGAACTGAAGCTTTCTTT
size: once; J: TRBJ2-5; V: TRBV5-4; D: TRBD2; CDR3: CASSQRDLKETQYF; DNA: TGTGCCAGCAGCCAGCGGGACCTAAAAGAGACCCAGTACTTC
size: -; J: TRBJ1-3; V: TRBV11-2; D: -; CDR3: CASTDPVVGGEAGNTIYF; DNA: TGTGCCAGCACCGATCCCGTAGTGGGAGGGGAGGCTGGAAACACCATATATTTT
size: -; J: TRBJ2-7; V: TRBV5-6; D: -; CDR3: CASSLLYGGFHEQYF; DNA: TGTGCCAGCAGCTTGTTGTACGGCGGGTTCCACGAGCAGTACTTC
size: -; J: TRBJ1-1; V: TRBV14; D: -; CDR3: CASSQLGGAGAEAFF; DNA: TGTGCCAGCAGCCAATTGGGAGGGGCAGGGGCTGAAGCTTTCTTT
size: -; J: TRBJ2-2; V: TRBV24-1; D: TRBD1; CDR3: CATGRGQGDTGELFF; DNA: TGTGCCACCGGAAGGGGGCAGGGCGACACCGGGGAGCTGTTTTTT
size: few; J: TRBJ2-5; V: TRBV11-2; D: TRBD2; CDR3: CASSRRTRIETQYF; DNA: TGTGCCAGCAGCCGACGGACTAGAATAGAGACCCAGTACTTC